This passage covers 25 T cell receptor beta chains from one sample sequenced in a study of early T cells in non-severe SARS-CoV-2 infection. TCRdb re-called the 5' RACE reads with MiXCR, one entry per CDR3 protein. The sample has 98,000 or so distinct CDR3 sequences, approximately 10% seen once. The specimen was whole blood. These receptors came from an adult who was a healthcare worker with PCR-confirmed SARS-CoV-2 infection or an uninfected control (not recorded which).

The J gene is TRBJ2-7, the V gene TRBV29-1, with D possibly TRBD1 on 6 matching bases. The CDR3 spans 12 residues. Looked up from germline, CDR1 is SQVTM and CDR2 is ANQGSEA. V was trimmed by 6 bases and J by 3 bases, leaving 12 bases between them. The CDR3 loop is CSVKGQYYEQYF. DNA of the CDR3: TGCAGCGTAAAAGGACAGTACTACGAGCAGTACTTC.

In its sample, this clonotype was seen a few times. The CDR3 sequence: CATSRGVNYGYTF. The CDR3 DNA sequence: TGTGCCACCAGCAGAGGGGTAAACTATGGCTACACCTTC. V and J are TRBV15 and TRBJ1-2; no firm D call. The length of the CDR3 is 13 residues. From germline, CDR1 is LNHNV and CDR2 YYDKDF (reference sequence). V gave up 1 base and J gave up 2 bases, with 5 bases separating them.

The chain joins TRBV3-1 to TRBJ2-3; 11 nucleotides match TRBD1. V shed 4 bases and J 3 bases; nucleotides not matched to a gene: 3. CDR1 is LGHDT, CDR2 YNNKEL, per germline (reference sequence). CDR3 size: 15 residues. The CDR3 coding sequence is TGTGCCAGCAGCCCGGACAGGGGGCGGACAGATACGCAGTATTTT. It is translated as CASSPDRGRTDTQYF.

This clonotype was counted a few times. The chain employs TRBV20-1 and TRBJ2-3, with 10 bases that match TRBD1. Per the germline V gene, CDR1 is DFQATT and CDR2 is SNEGSKA (reference sequence). Losses at the gene ends were 0 bases for V and 4 bases for J; bases not matched to a gene: 4. There are 15 residues in the CDR3. CDR3 sequence reads: CSARDRQGAADTQYF. CDR3 sequence (DNA): TGCAGTGCTAGAGATCGACAGGGGGCCGCAGATACGCAGTATTTT.

In its sample, this clonotype was seen many times. This sequence joins TRBV7-9 and TRBJ1-4; D uncertain. The CDR3 runs to 14 residues. V lost 4 bases, J lost 4 bases, and 10 bases lay in between. Germline V gene sequence: CDR1 SEHNR, CDR2 FQNEAQ (reference sequence). DNA for the CDR3: TGTGCCAGCAGCTATGATAGAAGTAATGAAAAACTGTTTTTT. Protein sequence: CASSYDRSNEKLFF.

This clonotype occurred a few times. The chain is built from TRBV29-1 and TRBJ2-7, with 8 nucleotides matching TRBD1. V was clipped by 4 bases and J by 2 bases; unmatched bases: 10. Germline assignment: CDR1 SQVTM and CDR2 ANQGSEA. The CDR3 length is 15 residues. CDR3 sequence: CSVGYRGSPPYEQYF. CDR3 DNA: TGCAGCGTTGGTTACAGGGGGTCCCCCCCCTACGAGCAGTACTTC.

This clonotype was observed many times. This rearrangement joins TRBV4-1 to TRBJ1-1; D ambiguous. CDR1 is MGHRA, CDR2 YSYEKL, per germline. The CDR3 spans 17 residues. The V end lost 3 bases, the J end lost 1 base, and 18 bases lay between the germline ends. This chain's CDR3 is CASSQRSFPTRNTEAFF. The CDR3 region has the DNA TGCGCCAGCAGCCAGAGATCTTTCCCTACAAGGAACACTGAAGCTTTCTTT.

This clonotype was picked up many times. This chain links TRBV27 with TRBJ2-3; D gene uncertain. From germline, CDR1 is MNHEY and CDR2 SMNVEV (reference sequence). Trimming stripped 2 bases from V and 0 bases from J, with 6 bases between. This CDR3 spans 14 amino acids. The CDR3 here is CASSLQRSTDTQYF. Here the CDR3 DNA reads TGTGCCAGCAGTTTACAGAGAAGCACAGATACGCAGTATTTT.

The chain has TRBV30 and TRBJ1-5, with a tentative D call TRBD1 (5 bases). Trimming pared 0 bases from V and 10 bases from J, leaving 19 bases between. CDR1 is GTSNPN and CDR2 is SVGIG in the germline V gene (reference sequence). The CDR3 has 15 amino acids. CDR3 sequence reads: CAWSVLGTARNPQHF. As DNA, the CDR3 is TGTGCCTGGAGTGTACTCGGGACGGCCAGGAACCCCCAGCATTTT. The entire variable domain, with the rest obtained from reference TRBV30 and TRBJ1-5, is as follows: SQTIHQWPATLVQPVGSPLSLECTVEGTSNPNLYWYRQAAGRGLQLLFYSVGIGQISSEVPQNLSASRPQDRQFILSSKKLLLSDSGFYLCAWSVLGTARNPQHFGDGTRLSIL.

This clonotype has a count of ten or more. This sequence joins TRBV20-1 and TRBJ2-7, with 16 bases fitting TRBD2. The CDR3 totals 18 residues. Germline V CDR1 and CDR2: DFQATT, SNEGSKA (reference sequence). Unmatched junction bases numbered 9, after V lost 3 bases and J lost 1 base. As DNA, the CDR3 is TGCAGTGCTAGCCCTCCGGGACTAGCGGGAGGGCTTTCCTACGAGCAGTACTTC. Translated: CSASPPGLAGGLSYEQYF.

There are many counts of this clonotype. The J gene is TRBJ1-2, the V gene TRBV30; 7 positions match TRBD1. Germline values: CDR1 GTSNPN, CDR2 SVGIG (reference sequence). The CDR3 sequence is 17 residues long. V lost 7 bases to trimming and J lost 1 base; unmatched junction nucleotides: 18. CDR3 coding DNA: TGTGCCTTCCCAGGGATGAGACAGGGATACCTTAACTATGGCTACACCTTC. Translated: CAFPGMRQGYLNYGYTF.

This clonotype occurred many times. The rearrangement joins TRBV5-1 to TRBJ2-5; TRBD1 is a possible D gene (6 bases). The CDR3 covers 14 residues. Trimming removed 4 bases at V and 1 base at J, with 11 bases between. Germline CDR1 is SGHRS and CDR2 is YFSETQ. The CDR3 is CASSIGQFQETQYF. The CDR3 region has the DNA TGCGCCAGCAGCATAGGACAGTTCCAAGAGACCCAGTACTTC.

The V call is TRBV12-3 or TRBV12-4, the J call TRBJ1-1; a weak D match, TRBD1 (6 bases). The germline V and J ends were trimmed by 4 bases and 1 base, with 13 bases remaining between them. CDR3 length equals 15 residues. The CDR3 loop reads CASSSPQTGNTEAFF. In DNA form, the CDR3 reads TGTGCCAGCAGTTCCCCTCAGACAGGGAACACTGAAGCTTTCTTT.

At least ten counts were recorded for this clonotype. This chain links TRBV5-1 with TRBJ1-1; D is undetermined. CDR3 length: 13 residues. V was cut by 6 bases and J by 5 bases, with 14 bases left in between. CDR1 SGHRS and CDR2 YFSETQ come from the germline V gene. CDR3 sequence: CASNLGSNTEAFF. DNA for the CDR3: TGCGCCAGCAACCTTGGGTCTAATACTGAAGCTTTCTTT.

There are a few counts of this clonotype. CDR3 nucleotide sequence: TGCAGCGTTGAATTCGGACTAAAGTTCAATGAGCAGTTCTTC. This codes for CSVEFGLKFNEQFF. This chain uses TRBV29-1 with TRBJ2-1, with D tentatively TRBD2 (6 bases). Germline V gene lookup returns CDR1 SQVTM and CDR2 ANQGSEA. The CDR3 is 14 residues long. The V and J ends lost 2 bases and 6 bases respectively, with 14 bases between them.

The gene calls are TRBV4-2 and TRBJ1-1; D is unclear. Germline V gene sequence: CDR1 LGHNA, CDR2 YNFKEQ. The CDR3 covers 15 residues. V lost 0 bases and J 1 base, leaving 9 bases between the germline ends. The CDR3, as DNA: TGTGCCAGCAGCCAAGATCGAGGTCCGAACACTGAAGCTTTCTTT. It encodes CASSQDRGPNTEAFF.

The CDR3 loop reads CASSSLTIRSYNEQFF. As DNA, the CDR3 is TGTGCCAGCAGTTCCCTGACAATAAGATCCTACAATGAGCAGTTCTTC. The genes are TRBV12-3 or TRBV12-4 and TRBJ2-1; D is ambiguous. V dropped 4 bases and J dropped 1 base, with 14 bases sitting between them. This CDR3 spans 16 amino acids.

This sequence joins TRBV19 and TRBJ2-6, with unresolved D. CDR3 size: 14 residues. Germline V gives CDR1 LNHDA, CDR2 SQIVND (reference sequence). The V and J ends lost 1 base and 1 base respectively, with 2 bases between them. Written as DNA, the CDR3 is TGTGCCAGTAGTATAGCTTCTGGGGCCAACGTCCTGACTTTC. This sequence encodes CASSIASGANVLTF.

This clonotype was observed many times. The V call is TRBV5-1, the J call TRBJ1-4, with 8 bases matching TRBD1. Germline CDR1 reads SGHRS; CDR2 reads YFSETQ. CDR3 size: 16 residues. Unmatched junction bases numbered 10, after V lost 2 bases and J lost 7 bases. CDR3 sequence (DNA): TGCGCCAGCAGCTTAAGACCGCGGGACAGGCCTGAAAAACTGTTTTTT. It specifies CASSLRPRDRPEKLFF.

Only a few counts were recorded for this clonotype. V usage is TRBV4-2 and J usage is TRBJ1-5; D remains ambiguous. Trimming left V 5 bases short and J 1 base short, with 9 bases between. Germline CDR1 reads LGHNA; CDR2 reads YNFKEQ. This CDR3 is built from 14 residues. The CDR3 protein is CASSDDPSNQPQHF. Written as DNA, the CDR3 is TGTGCCAGCAGCGATGACCCAAGCAATCAGCCCCAGCATTTT.

This clonotype came up a few times. J is TRBJ1-4 and V is TRBV20-1; weak D call: TRBD1 (5 bases). Looked up from germline, CDR1 is DFQATT and CDR2 is SNEGSKA (reference sequence). This CDR3 region has 14 residues. V gave up 5 bases and J gave up 8 bases, with 18 bases separating them. The DNA for the CDR3 is TGCAGTGCTGCTACCTCGGTGGGGGGAGAAAAACTGTTTTTT. Translated, it gives CSAATSVGGEKLFF.

The chain links TRBV12-5 to TRBJ1-1; 7 nucleotides agree with TRBD1. The CDR3 is 16 amino acids. Germline V gene data show CDR1 as LGHNT and CDR2 as FRNRAP. The junction had 17 bases not matched to a gene; V was cut back by 9 bases and J by 4 bases. DNA of the CDR3: TGTGCTAGCCCAACAGGGGCGGGAAGGTTGTGCACTGAAGCTTTCTTT. Translation gives CASPTGAGRLCTEAFF. Using reference TRBV12-5 and TRBJ1-1 for the parts outside the CDR3, the full variable domain is DARVTQTPRHKVTEMGQEVTMRCQPILGHNTVFWYRQTMMQGLELLAYFRNRAPLDDSGMPKDRFSAEMPDATLATLKIQPSEPRDSAVYFCASPTGAGRLCTEAFFGQGTRLTVV.

In its sample, this clonotype was seen a few times. The rearrangement links TRBV6-1 to TRBJ1-2; 11 bases match TRBD1. CDR3 length: 14 amino acids. The J segment lost 4 bases and the V segment lost 6 bases, leaving 4 bases of the junction unmatched. Germline V gives CDR1 MNHNS, CDR2 SASEGT. CDR3 protein: CASRTGTGGYGYTF. In DNA, the CDR3 is TGTGCCAGCAGAACCGGGACAGGGGGCTATGGCTACACCTTC.

Only a few counts were recorded for this clonotype. The rearrangement joins TRBV7-2 to TRBJ1-1, with D perhaps matching TRBD1 (6 bases). V gave up 5 bases and J gave up 10 bases, with 17 bases separating them. The CDR3 spans 13 residues. Germline V CDR1 and CDR2: SGHTA, FQGNSA. CDR3 residues: CASSPGGGLGAFF. The CDR3 region has the DNA TGTGCCAGCAGCCCAGGCGGGGGGCTCGGAGCTTTCTTT.

This clonotype has ten or more counts. The chain uses TRBV6-6 and TRBJ1-3; a weak D match, TRBD1 (5 bases). Trimming pared 8 bases from V and 4 bases from J, leaving 12 bases between. The length of the CDR3 is 13 residues. The germline V gene encodes CDR1 MNHNY and CDR2 SVGAGI (reference sequence). The CDR3 spells CASSETVGNTIYF. DNA of the CDR3: TGTGCCAGCTCCGAGACAGTCGGAAACACCATATATTTT.